This TCR beta chain was profiled in a study of cytomegalovirus exposure and HLA in healthy donors. The PCR had 60 Vbeta and 13 Jbeta primers. The protocol was immunoSEQ multiplex PCR, while the TCRdb copy is restricted to in-frame clones and leaves out a portion. The sample lists 150,000 to 200,000 clones, 70% to 85% occurring once. About this clone itself: Its antigen is still unknown.

Whole-study findings and limits: It was only CMV serostatus that was available as immune exposure information. Sequencing artifact likely explains a cluster of highly shared sequence variants.

The CDR3 has 13 residues. The V and J ends lost 6 bases and 7 bases respectively, with 16 bases between them. From germline, CDR1 is LNHDA and CDR2 SQIVND (reference sequence). This receptor was taken from a woman between 25 and 40 years old in good health and CMV-seropositive. Sequencing input: PBMCs. This chain joins TRBV19 and TRBJ2-7; weak D call: TRBD1 (5 bases). The DNA of the CDR3 is TGTGCCAGTAGGCAAAAAGGGGTCGAGGAGCAGTACTTC. Translating gives CASRQKGVEEQYF.